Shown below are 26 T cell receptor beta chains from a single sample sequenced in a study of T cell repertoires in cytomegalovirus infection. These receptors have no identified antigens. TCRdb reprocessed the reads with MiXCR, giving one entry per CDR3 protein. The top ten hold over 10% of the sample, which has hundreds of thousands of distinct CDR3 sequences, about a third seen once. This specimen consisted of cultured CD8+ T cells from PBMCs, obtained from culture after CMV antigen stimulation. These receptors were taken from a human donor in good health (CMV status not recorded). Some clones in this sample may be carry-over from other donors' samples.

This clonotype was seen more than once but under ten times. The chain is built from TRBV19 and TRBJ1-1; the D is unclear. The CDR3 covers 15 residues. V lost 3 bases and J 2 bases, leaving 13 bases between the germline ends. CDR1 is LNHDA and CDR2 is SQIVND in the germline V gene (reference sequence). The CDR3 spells CASSIAHQPNTEAFF. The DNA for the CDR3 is TGTGCCAGTAGTATTGCGCACCAACCCAACACTGAAGCTTTCTTT.

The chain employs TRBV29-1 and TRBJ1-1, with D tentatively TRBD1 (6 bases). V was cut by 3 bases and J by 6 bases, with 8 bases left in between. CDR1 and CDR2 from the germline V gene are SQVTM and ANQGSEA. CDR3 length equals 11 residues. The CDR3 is CSVDGGPEAFF. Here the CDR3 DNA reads TGCAGCGTTGACGGGGGCCCTGAAGCTTTCTTT.

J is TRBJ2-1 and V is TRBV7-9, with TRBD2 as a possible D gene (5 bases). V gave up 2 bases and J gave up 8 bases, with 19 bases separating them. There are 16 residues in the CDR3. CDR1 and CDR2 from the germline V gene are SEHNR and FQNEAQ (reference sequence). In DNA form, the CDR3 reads TGTGCCAGCAGCTTATTAGGACTCACCTTATACCATGAGCAGTTCTTC. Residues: CASSLLGLTLYHEQFF.

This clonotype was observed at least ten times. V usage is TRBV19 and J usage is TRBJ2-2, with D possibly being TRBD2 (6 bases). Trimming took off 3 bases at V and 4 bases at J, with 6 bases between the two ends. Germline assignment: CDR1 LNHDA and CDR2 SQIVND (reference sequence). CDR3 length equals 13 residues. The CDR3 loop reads CASSMGGTGELFF. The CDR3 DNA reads TGTGCCAGTAGTATGGGGGGCACCGGGGAGCTGTTTTTT.

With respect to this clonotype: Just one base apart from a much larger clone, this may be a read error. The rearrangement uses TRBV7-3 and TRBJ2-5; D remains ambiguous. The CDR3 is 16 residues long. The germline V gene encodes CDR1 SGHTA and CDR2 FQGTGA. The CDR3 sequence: CASSFLDLLGLETRYF. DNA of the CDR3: TGTGCCAGCAGCTTCTTGGACCTTCTGGGGTTGGAGACCCGGTACTTC.

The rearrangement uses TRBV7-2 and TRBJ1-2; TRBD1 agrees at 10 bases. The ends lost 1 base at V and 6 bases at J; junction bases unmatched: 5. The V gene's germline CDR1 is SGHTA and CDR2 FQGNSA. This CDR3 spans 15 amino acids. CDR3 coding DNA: TGTGCCAGCAGCTTAGTGGACAGGGGGTTGGATGGCTACACCTTC. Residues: CASSLVDRGLDGYTF.

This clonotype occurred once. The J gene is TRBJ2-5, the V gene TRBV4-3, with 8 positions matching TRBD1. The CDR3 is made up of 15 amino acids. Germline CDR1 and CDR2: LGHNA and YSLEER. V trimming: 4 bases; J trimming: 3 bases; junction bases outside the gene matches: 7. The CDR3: CASSRGQGAKETQYF. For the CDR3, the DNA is TGCGCCAGCAGCCGGGGCCAGGGGGCGAAAGAGACCCAGTACTTC.

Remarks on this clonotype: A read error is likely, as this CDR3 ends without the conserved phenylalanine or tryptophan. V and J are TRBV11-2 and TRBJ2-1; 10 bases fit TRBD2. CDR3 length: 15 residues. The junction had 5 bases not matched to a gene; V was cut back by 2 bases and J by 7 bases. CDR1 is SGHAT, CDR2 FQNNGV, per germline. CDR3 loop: CASSLKAGGPNEQFL. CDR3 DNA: TGTGCCAGCAGCTTAAAAGCGGGGGGGCCAAATGAGCAGTTCCTC.

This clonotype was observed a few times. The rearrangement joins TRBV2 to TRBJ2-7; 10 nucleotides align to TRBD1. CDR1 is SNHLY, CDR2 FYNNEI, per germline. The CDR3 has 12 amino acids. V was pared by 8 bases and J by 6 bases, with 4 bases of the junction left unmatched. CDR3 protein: CASPGTGVEQYV. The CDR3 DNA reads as TGTGCCAGCCCTGGGACAGGGGTCGAGCAGTACGTC.

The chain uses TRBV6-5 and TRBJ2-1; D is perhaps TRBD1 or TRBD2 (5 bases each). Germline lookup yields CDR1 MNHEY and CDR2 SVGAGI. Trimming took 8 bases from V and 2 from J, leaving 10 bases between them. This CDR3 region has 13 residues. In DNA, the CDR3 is TGTGCCAGCGGTGGGGGACCCTACAATGAGCAGTTCTTC. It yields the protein CASGGGPYNEQFF.

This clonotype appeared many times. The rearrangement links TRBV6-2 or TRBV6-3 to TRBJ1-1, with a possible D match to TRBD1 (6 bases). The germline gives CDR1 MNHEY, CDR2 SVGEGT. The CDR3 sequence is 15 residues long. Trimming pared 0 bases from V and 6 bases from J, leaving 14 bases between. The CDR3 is CASSYSVGGDAEAFF. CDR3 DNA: TGTGCCAGCAGTTACTCGGTAGGGGGTGACGCTGAAGCTTTCTTT.

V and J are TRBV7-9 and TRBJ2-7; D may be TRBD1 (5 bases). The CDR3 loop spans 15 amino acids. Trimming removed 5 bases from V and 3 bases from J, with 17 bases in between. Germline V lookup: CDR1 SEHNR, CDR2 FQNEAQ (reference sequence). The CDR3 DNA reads TGTGCCAGCAGCCCTCAGGGTCGTCCGAACTACGAGCAGTACTTC. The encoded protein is CASSPQGRPNYEQYF. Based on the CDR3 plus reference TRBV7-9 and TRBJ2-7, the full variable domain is DTGVSQNPRHKITKRGQNVTFRCDPISEHNRLYWYRQTLGQGPEFLTYFQNEAQLEKSRLLSDRFSAERPKGSFSTLEIQRTEQGDSAMYLCASSPQGRPNYEQYFGPGTRLTVT.

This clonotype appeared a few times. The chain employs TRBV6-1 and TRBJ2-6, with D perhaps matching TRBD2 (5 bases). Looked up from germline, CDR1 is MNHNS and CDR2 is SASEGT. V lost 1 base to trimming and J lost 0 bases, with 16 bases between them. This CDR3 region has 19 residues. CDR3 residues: CASSEVGRTLHSGANVLTF. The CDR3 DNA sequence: TGTGCCAGCAGTGAAGTCGGCAGGACTCTTCACTCTGGGGCCAACGTCCTGACTTTC.

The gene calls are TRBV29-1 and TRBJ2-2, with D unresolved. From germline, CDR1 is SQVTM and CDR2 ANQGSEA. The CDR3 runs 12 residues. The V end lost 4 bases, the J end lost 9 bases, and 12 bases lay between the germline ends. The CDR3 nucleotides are TGCAGCGTTGCGGCGTCAGGCCGGGAGCTGTTTTTT. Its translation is CSVAASGRELFF.

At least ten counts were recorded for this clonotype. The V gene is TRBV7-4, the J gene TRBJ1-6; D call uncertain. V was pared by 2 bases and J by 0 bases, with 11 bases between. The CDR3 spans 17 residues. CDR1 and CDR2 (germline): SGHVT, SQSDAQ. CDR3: CASSLRGRRSYNSPLHF. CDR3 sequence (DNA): TGTGCCAGCAGCTTACGCGGCAGGCGCTCCTATAATTCACCCCTCCACTTT.

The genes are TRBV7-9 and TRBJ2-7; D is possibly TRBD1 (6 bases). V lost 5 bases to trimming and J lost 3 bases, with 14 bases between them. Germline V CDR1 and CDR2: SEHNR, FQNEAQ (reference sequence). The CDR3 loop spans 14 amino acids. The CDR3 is CASSHRDRFYEQYF. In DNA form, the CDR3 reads TGTGCCAGCAGCCACAGGGACCGCTTCTACGAGCAGTACTTC.

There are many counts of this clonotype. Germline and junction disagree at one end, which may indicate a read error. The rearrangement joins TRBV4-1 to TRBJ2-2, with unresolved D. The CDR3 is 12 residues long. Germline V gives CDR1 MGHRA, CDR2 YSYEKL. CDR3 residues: CASSLRAGELFF. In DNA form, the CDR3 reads TGTGCCAGCAGCTTAAGGGCCGGGGAGCTGTTTTTT.

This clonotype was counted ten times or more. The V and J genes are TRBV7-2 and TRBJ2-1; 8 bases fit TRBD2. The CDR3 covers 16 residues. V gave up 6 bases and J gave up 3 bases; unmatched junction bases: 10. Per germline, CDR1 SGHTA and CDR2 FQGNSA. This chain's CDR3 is CASSFNSGGHYNEQFF. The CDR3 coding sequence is TGTGCCAGCAGTTTTAACAGCGGGGGACACTACAATGAGCAGTTCTTC.

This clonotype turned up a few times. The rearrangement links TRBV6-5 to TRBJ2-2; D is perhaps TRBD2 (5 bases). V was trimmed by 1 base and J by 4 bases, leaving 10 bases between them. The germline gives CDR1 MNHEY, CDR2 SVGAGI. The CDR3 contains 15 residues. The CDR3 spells CASSYYPGITGELFF. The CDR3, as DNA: TGTGCCAGCAGTTACTATCCGGGGATCACCGGGGAGCTGTTTTTT.

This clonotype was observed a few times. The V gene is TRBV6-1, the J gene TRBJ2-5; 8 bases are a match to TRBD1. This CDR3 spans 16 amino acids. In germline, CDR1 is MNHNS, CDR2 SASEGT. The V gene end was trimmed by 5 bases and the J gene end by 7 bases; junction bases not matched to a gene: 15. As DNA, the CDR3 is TGTGCCAGCAGTAAGAACCCGGACAGGGACCCCGCGACCCAGTACTTC. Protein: CASSKNPDRDPATQYF.

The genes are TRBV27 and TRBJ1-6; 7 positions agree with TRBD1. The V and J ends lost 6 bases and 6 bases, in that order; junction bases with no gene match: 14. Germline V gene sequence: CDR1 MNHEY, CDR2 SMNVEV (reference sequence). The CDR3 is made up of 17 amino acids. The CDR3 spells CASSRGQTYALNSPLHF. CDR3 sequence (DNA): TGTGCCAGCAGCCGGGGACAGACTTACGCCCTTAATTCACCCCTCCACTTT.

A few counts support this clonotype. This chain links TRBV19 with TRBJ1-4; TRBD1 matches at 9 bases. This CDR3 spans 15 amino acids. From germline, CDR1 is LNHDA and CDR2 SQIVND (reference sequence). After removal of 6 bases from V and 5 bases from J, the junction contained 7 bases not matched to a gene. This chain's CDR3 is CASRETGQGNEKLFF. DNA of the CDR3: TGTGCCAGTAGGGAGACGGGACAGGGAAATGAAAAACTGTTTTTT.

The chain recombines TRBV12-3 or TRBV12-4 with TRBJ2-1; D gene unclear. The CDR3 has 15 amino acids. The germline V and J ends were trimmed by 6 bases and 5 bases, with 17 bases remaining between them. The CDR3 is CASSPFPLRHNEQFF. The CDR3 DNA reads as TGTGCCAGCAGCCCTTTTCCCTTACGGCACAATGAGCAGTTCTTC.

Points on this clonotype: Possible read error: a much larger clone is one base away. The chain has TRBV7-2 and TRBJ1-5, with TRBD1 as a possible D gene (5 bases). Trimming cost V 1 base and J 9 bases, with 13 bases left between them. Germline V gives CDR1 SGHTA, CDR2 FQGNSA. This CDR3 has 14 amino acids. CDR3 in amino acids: CASSLGVGHVPQHF. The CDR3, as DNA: TGTGCCAGCAGCTTAGGGGTGGGGCATGTGCCCCAGCATTTT.

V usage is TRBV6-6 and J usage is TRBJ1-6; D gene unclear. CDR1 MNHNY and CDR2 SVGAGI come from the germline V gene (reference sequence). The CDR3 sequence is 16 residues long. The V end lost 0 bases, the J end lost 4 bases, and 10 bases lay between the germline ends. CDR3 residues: CASSYSSPSYNSPLHF. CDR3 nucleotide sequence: TGTGCCAGCAGTTACTCCAGCCCCAGTTATAATTCACCCCTCCACTTT.

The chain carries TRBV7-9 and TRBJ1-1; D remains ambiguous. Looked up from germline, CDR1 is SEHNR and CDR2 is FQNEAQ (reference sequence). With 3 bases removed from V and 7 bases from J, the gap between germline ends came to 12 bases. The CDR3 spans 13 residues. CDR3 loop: CASSFPLRGEAFF. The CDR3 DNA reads TGTGCCAGCAGCTTTCCTCTTCGAGGTGAAGCTTTCTTT.